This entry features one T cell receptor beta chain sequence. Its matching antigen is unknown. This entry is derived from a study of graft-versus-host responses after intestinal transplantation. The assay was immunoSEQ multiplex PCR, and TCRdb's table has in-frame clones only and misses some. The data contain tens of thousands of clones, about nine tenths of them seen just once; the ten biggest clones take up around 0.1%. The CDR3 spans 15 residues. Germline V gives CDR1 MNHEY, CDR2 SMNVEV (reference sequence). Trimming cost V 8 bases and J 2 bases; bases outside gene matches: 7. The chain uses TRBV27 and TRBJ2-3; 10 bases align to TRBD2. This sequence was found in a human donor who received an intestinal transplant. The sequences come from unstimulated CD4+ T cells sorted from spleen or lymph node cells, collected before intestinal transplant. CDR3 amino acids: CASGSSGGPTDTQYF. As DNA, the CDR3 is TGTGCCAGCGGGTCTAGCGGGGGCCCCACAGATACGCAGTATTTT.